The source of this TCR beta chain is a study of T cells expressing NK-cell markers. For the study at large: Repertoire data for TCR beta were derived from sorted T cells (CD3+CD56+NKG2C+, CD3+CD56+NKG2C- and CD3+CD56-NKG2C+). Findings and caveats of the study: NKG2C+ dominant clonotype frequencies in about six donors were about 1.0-8% of CD8+ T cells.

With the 5' RACE reads reprocessed, TCRdb shows one record per CDR3 protein and no DNA. Reported are 500,000 to 600,000 distinct CDR3 sequences; the ten largest clones contain under 4.5%. On this clonotype: Antigen unknown.

CDR3 size: 14 residues. CDR1 SGHVS and CDR2 FNYEAQ come from the germline V gene. The sample consisted of blood T cells: a sorted CD56 or NKG2C T cell subset, CD4+ or CD8+ T cells, or bulk PBMC T cells (not recorded which). The receptor comes from a man between 18 and 35 years old in good health. The genes are TRBV7-6 and TRBJ2-3; the D call from TCRdb, TRBD1, cannot be confirmed without DNA. The CDR3 spells CASSLGQGIHTQYF.